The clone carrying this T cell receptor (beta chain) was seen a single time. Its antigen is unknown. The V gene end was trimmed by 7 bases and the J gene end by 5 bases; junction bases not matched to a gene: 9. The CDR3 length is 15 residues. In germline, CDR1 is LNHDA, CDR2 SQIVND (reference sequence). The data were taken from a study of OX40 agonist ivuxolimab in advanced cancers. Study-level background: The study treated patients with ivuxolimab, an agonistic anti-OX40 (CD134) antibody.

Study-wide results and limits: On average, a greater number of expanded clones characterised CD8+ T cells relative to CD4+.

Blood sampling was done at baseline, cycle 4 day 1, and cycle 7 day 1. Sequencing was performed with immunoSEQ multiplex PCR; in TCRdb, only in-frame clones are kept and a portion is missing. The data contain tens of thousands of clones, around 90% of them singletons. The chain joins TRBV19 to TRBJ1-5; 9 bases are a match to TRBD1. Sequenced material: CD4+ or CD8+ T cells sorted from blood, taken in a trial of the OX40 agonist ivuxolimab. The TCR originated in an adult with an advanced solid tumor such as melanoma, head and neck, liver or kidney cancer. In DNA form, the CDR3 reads TGTGCCAGTATTGAGGACAGGGGAGAGGATCAGCCCCAGCATTTT. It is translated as CASIEDRGEDQPQHF. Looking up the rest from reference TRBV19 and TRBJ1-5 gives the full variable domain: DGGITQSPKYLFRKEGQNVTLSCEQNLNHDAMYWYRQDPGQGLRLIYYSQIVNDFQKGDIAEGYSVSREKKESFPLTVTSAQKNPTAFYLCASIEDRGEDQPQHFGDGTRLSIL.